This T cell receptor (beta chain) originates from a study of CD8 T cells in ankylosing spondylitis. It was by quantitative 5'-RACE with molecular barcodes that TCR beta libraries were made. From the 5' RACE reads, TCRdb called clonotypes with MiXCR, one entry per CDR3 protein. The data hold about 160,000 distinct CDR3 sequences, with about 18% observed a single time. The CDR3 is 19 amino acids. Per germline, CDR1 DFQATT and CDR2 SNEGSKA (reference sequence). Concerning this clonotype: The antigen is unknown. One end of the junction varies from germline; a read error may be responsible.

Findings of the study overall: As reported, disease-linked clones showed significant enrichment in matched ankylosing spondylitis synovial fluid.

The clonotype originates from a male donor with ankylosing spondylitis or in good health (not recorded which). The chain has TRBV20-1 and TRBJ2-3; TRBD2 agrees at 10 bases. The sample consisted of blood, either unsorted or a sorted T cell fraction (not recorded which). The CDR3 sequence: CCASFWSSGSSTFPDTQYF. The CDR3, as DNA: TGCTGTGCTAGTTTCTGGTCTAGCGGGAGTTCGACTTTTCCAGATACGCAGTATTTT.